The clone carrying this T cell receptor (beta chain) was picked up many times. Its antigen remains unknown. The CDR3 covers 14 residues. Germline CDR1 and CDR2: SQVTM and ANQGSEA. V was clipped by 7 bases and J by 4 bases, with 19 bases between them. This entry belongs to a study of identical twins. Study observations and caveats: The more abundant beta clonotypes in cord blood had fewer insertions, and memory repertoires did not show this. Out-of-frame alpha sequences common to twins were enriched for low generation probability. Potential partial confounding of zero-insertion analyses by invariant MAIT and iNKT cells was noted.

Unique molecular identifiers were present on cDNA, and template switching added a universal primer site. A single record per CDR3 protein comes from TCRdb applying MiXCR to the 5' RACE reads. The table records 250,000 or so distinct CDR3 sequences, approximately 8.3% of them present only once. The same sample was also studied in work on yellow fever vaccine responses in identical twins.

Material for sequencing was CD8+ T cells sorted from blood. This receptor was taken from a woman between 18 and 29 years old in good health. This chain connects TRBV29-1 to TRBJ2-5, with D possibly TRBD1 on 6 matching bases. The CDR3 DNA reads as TGCAGCGCTCGGGACCCCAGGGGTGGAGAGACCCAGTACTTC. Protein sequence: CSARDPRGGETQYF.